A selection of T cell receptor beta chains follows, all from one sample in a study of OX40 agonist ivuxolimab in advanced cancers. Some clones are missing from TCRdb's copy, which holds only in-frame ones; the method was immunoSEQ multiplex PCR. Counted here are some 50,000 clones, roughly 91% occurring once; the ten biggest clones make up just under 5%. Specimen: CD4+ or CD8+ T cells sorted from blood, collected in a trial of the OX40 agonist ivuxolimab. Receptor source: an adult with an advanced solid tumor such as melanoma, head and neck, liver or kidney cancer. Each CDR3 is given with its conserved first and last residue.

V	J	CDR3
TRBV6-1	TRBJ2-3	CASRYRLNTDTQYF
TRBV4-1	TRBJ2-2	CASSQGQGGGELFF
TRBV7-9	TRBJ1-1	CASSLALGRDSYAFF
TRBV4-1	TRBJ1-2	CASSQERTGWVDYGYTF
TRBV7-9	TRBJ1-4	CASSLGTGGNEKLFF
TRBV6-6	TRBJ1-1	CASKNTEAFF
TRBV5-1	TRBJ2-1	CASILYPSTSSYNEQFF
TRBV7-3	TRBJ2-2	CASSAPQLTGELFF
TRBV15	TRBJ1-3	CATSRTRGQGTGYTIYF
TRBV9	TRBJ2-1	CASSHGGDEQFF
TRBV27	TRBJ2-7	CASSFTGRYQEQYF
TRBV9	TRBJ2-1	CASSVGVYNEQFF
TRBV6-1	TRBJ1-2	CASSDRMPNYGYTF
TRBV6-5	TRBJ1-1	CASSRWEGVTEAFF
TRBV9	TRBJ1-1	CASSVEFGTEAFF
TRBV2	TRBJ2-1	CASRVSSGESSYNEQFF
TRBV28	TRBJ2-1	CAALGSSGSVEQFF
TRBV2	TRBJ1-1	CASKPGVLEAFF
TRBV27	TRBJ2-3	CASSSRPENTDTQYF
TRBV6-4	TRBJ1-5	CASSRNSNQPQHF
TRBV7-9	TRBJ2-3	CASSLLDLTDTQYF
TRBV27	TRBJ2-2	CASTRGQGRPGELFF
TRBV27	TRBJ1-2	CASRGEAGGIKSGYTF
TRBV6-6	TRBJ2-6	CASTQGSGANVLTF
TRBV4-1	TRBJ1-5	CASSLRTASSNQPQHF
TRBV29-1	TRBJ2-7	CSVARGASYEQYF
TRBV4-1	TRBJ1-1	CASSPNWGQSEAFF
TRBV4-3	TRBJ1-2	CASSQDPSLTANYGYTF
TRBV2	TRBJ2-1	CASSATRLQDGTDNEQFF
TRBV4-1	TRBJ1-5	CASSQTGVSNQPQHF
TRBV5-1	TRBJ1-1	CASSLIPGRAEAFF
TRBV19	TRBJ1-2	CASSRDGVYGYTF
TRBV14	TRBJ2-2	CASSQVSTGELFF
TRBV28	TRBJ2-3	CASSKTRDRSTDTQYF
TRBV19	TRBJ1-1	CASSPPRVMNTEAFF
TRBV10-3	TRBJ2-1	CAIRWGSNEQFF
TRBV4-1	TRBJ1-1	CASSQDRNQNTEAFF
TRBV28	TRBJ1-2	CASSLPPVTQVWDGYTF
TRBV15	TRBJ1-3	CATSRDLEQFTPSGNTIYF
TRBV19	TRBJ2-1	CASSIVIAGGLVDEQFF
TRBV21-1	TRBJ1-5	CASSNGTGEDQPQHF